Each of the 7 T cell receptor beta chains below was sequenced from the same sample in a study of T-cell reconstitution after alpha-beta-depleted transplantation in children. For TCRbeta, the library was prepared with unique molecular identifiers. TCRdb re-called the PCR reads with MiXCR, one entry per CDR3 protein. The table records over 400,000 distinct CDR3 sequences, 9.5% to 15% of them present only once. Sequenced material: PBMCs from the stem cell graft donor, taken from the stem cell graft. The receptor source for this set is a human donor who donated a stem cell graft to a child with combined immunodeficiency.

This clonotype was observed a few times. CDR3 region: CASSPTGLPSTDTQYF. The CDR3 nucleotides read TGTGCCAGCAGTCCTACAGGCTTACCTAGCACAGATACGCAGTATTTT. The V gene is TRBV27, the J gene TRBJ2-3; D might be TRBD1 (5 bases). The germline CDR1 and CDR2 sequences are MNHEY and SMNVEV (reference sequence). The CDR3 is 16 residues long. The ends were cut back, 5 bases at V and 0 bases at J, with 15 bases in the middle.

The rearrangement uses TRBV12-3 or TRBV12-4 and TRBJ2-1, with D perhaps matching TRBD2 (5 bases). V lost 2 bases and J 3 bases, leaving 11 bases between the germline ends. CDR3 length: 15 amino acids. CDR3 region: CASSLYGNVYNEQFF. The DNA of the CDR3 is TGTGCCAGCAGTTTATACGGGAACGTCTACAATGAGCAGTTCTTC.

This clonotype was observed at least ten times. The chain couples TRBV24-1 to TRBJ2-5; 8 nucleotides align to TRBD2. CDR3 length: 16 residues. V was pared by 4 bases and J by 5 bases, with 11 bases of the junction left unmatched. Germline V CDR1 and CDR2: KGHDR, SFDVKD. Here the CDR3 reads CATSDPVTSGGETQYF. CDR3 nucleotides: TGTGCCACCAGTGACCCAGTAACTAGCGGCGGGGAGACCCAGTACTTC.

This chain links TRBV3-1 with TRBJ1-3, with D possibly being TRBD1 (5 bases). This CDR3 comprises 13 residues. CDR1 and CDR2 from the germline V gene are LGHDT and YNNKEL (reference sequence). Trimming pared 5 bases from V and 8 bases from J, leaving 13 bases between. The CDR3 loop is CASSSSEGHTIYF. In DNA form, the CDR3 reads TGTGCCAGCAGCTCCTCGGAGGGACACACCATATATTTT.

This clonotype was counted only a few times. This chain uses TRBV20-1 with TRBJ2-7; TRBD2 agrees at 7 bases. The CDR3 is made up of 20 amino acids. Per the germline V gene, CDR1 is DFQATT and CDR2 is SNEGSKA (reference sequence). The V gene end was trimmed by 4 bases and the J gene end by 1 base; junction bases not matched to a gene: 25. The CDR3, as DNA: TGCAGTGCTACCTCTGGGGGGAGGGTAAACAAATTTTCGCGATCCTACGAGCAGTACTTC. Translating gives CSATSGGRVNKFSRSYEQYF.

The chain joins TRBV12-3 or TRBV12-4 to TRBJ1-4; D unclear. The V end lost 3 bases, the J end lost 0 bases, and 5 bases lay between the germline ends. The CDR3 contains 14 residues. CDR3 amino acids: CASSLASTNEKLFF. CDR3 nucleotide sequence: TGTGCCAGCAGTTTGGCTTCAACTAATGAAAAACTGTTTTTT.

The rearrangement uses TRBV7-2 and TRBJ1-6; D is ambiguous. The CDR3 is 12 amino acids. Germline V gives CDR1 SGHTA, CDR2 FQGNSA. V shed 0 bases and J shed 9 bases, with 3 bases lying between them. The CDR3 nucleotides read TGTGCCAGCAGCTTAGCGCGTTCACCCCTCCACTTT. This codes for CASSLARSPLHF.